The present entry profiles one T cell receptor (beta chain) with its context. Its matching antigen is unknown. The CDR3 has 15 amino acids. Germline CDR1 MDHEN, CDR2 SYDVKM. V was pared by 6 bases and J by 1 base, with 15 bases between. Assay: immunoSEQ multiplex PCR; the TCRdb copy retains only in-frame clones and omits some. The table includes about 68,000 clones, 83% detected once. The data were obtained in a study of OX40 agonist ivuxolimab in advanced cancers. Study-level findings and limits: The study observed clonal expansion of CD4+ and CD8+ blood T cells by week 6 at 0.1 to 3.0 mg/kg.

The TCR originated in an adult with an advanced solid tumor such as melanoma, head and neck, liver or kidney cancer. The specimen was CD4+ or CD8+ T cells sorted from blood, collected in a trial of the OX40 agonist ivuxolimab. The chain couples TRBV28 to TRBJ2-5; tentative D call: TRBD2 (5 bases). DNA of the CDR3: TGTGCCAGCAGCCACGGAACTAGGGTCCAAGAGACCCAGTACTTC. Translating gives CASSHGTRVQETQYF.